These 24 T cell receptor beta chains were all obtained from the same sample, sequenced in a study of cytomegalovirus exposure and HLA in healthy donors. PCR was performed using 60 Vbeta and 13 Jbeta primers. Data came from immunoSEQ multiplex PCR; TCRdb stores just in-frame clones and leaves some out. The sample lists approximately 180,000 clones, around 81% occurring once. Sequenced material: PBMCs. These receptors were obtained from a man between 18 and 29 years old in good health and CMV-seronegative.

The V gene is TRBV6-1, the J gene TRBJ2-3, with 10 bases identical to TRBD2. CDR3 size: 16 residues. Germline V gene data show CDR1 as MNHNS and CDR2 as SASEGT. Germline trimming cut 0 bases from V and 1 base from J; bases unmatched to any gene: 1. The CDR3 DNA follows: TGTGCCAGCAGTGAAGCGCTAGCGGGGGGCACAGATACGCAGTATTTT. This codes for CASSEALAGGTDTQYF.

The chain is built from TRBV6-5 and TRBJ2-5, with TRBD2 matching over 8 bases. The trim removed 6 bases at V and 1 base at J, leaving 7 bases unmatched. This CDR3 is built from 15 residues. Germline values: CDR1 MNHEY, CDR2 SVGAGI. CDR3 nucleotide sequence: TGTGCCAGCAGGCCTCAAACTAGCGGCCAAGAGACCCAGTACTTC. Translating gives CASRPQTSGQETQYF.

This chain connects TRBV5-1 to TRBJ2-3, with 7 positions matching TRBD1. Germline loops: CDR1 SGHRS, CDR2 YFSETQ. The CDR3 is 16 amino acids. The J segment lost 3 bases and the V segment lost 2 bases, leaving 9 bases of the junction unmatched. CDR3 nucleotide sequence: TGCGCCAGCAGCTTTGCTCGCATGACAGGGACAGATACGCAGTATTTT. It translates to CASSFARMTGTDTQYF.

The chain has TRBV11-3 and TRBJ2-5, with 9 bases matching TRBD2. CDR3 length equals 18 residues. The germline gives CDR1 SGHNT, CDR2 YENEEA. J gave up 0 bases and V 1 base, and 9 bases lay outside the gene matches. This chain's CDR3 is CASSLGAGGLHYQETQYF. The CDR3 DNA sequence: TGTGCCAGCAGCTTAGGAGCGGGGGGCCTCCATTACCAAGAGACCCAGTACTTC.

This chain joins TRBV27 and TRBJ2-1; D not resolved. CDR3 length equals 13 residues. Germline CDR1 MNHEY, CDR2 SMNVEV (reference sequence). Trimming cost V 3 bases and J 4 bases, with 7 bases left between them. CDR3 bases: TGTGCCAGCAGTTTGGTCAGATACAATGAGCAGTTCTTC. Protein: CASSLVRYNEQFF.

J is TRBJ2-2 and V is TRBV4-3; 12 nucleotides line up with TRBD2. CDR1 and CDR2 from the germline V gene are LGHNA and YSLEER. The CDR3 has 19 amino acids. Unmatched junction bases numbered 10, after V lost 0 bases and J lost 5 bases. CDR3 nucleotide sequence: TGCGCCAGCAGCCAAGATCGGGTCCGGCTAGCGGGGGGGACCGGGGAGCTGTTTTTT. Its translation: CASSQDRVRLAGGTGELFF.

This chain uses TRBV28 with TRBJ2-1, with a tentative D call TRBD2 (5 bases). With 2 bases removed from V and 2 bases from J, the gap between germline ends came to 10 bases. The CDR3 length is 15 residues. Germline CDR1 and CDR2: MDHEN and SYDVKM. Written as DNA, the CDR3 is TGTGCCAGCAGTTTACTCCTAGCAGCCTACAATGAGCAGTTCTTC. It translates to CASSLLLAAYNEQFF.

J is TRBJ1-2 and V is TRBV5-1; 7 bases agree with TRBD1. CDR1 is SGHRS, CDR2 YFSETQ, per germline. The V and J ends lost 3 bases and 8 bases, in that order; junction bases with no gene match: 10. This CDR3 is 14 amino acids long. DNA for the CDR3: TGCGCCAGCAGCTCCCGGACAGGCCATTTGGGCTACACCTTC. It yields the protein CASSSRTGHLGYTF.

This clone was found once. The V gene is TRBV30, the J gene TRBJ1-5, with D tentatively TRBD1 (5 bases). The CDR3 extends over 14 amino acids. CDR1 GTSNPN and CDR2 SVGIG come from the germline V gene (reference sequence). V was clipped by 2 bases and J by 3 bases, with 11 bases between them. The CDR3 nucleotides read TGTGCCTGGAGTATGGACACATTCAATCAGCCCCAGCATTTT. Protein: CAWSMDTFNQPQHF.

This chain connects TRBV6-5 to TRBJ2-7; tentatively, D is TRBD2 (7 bases). Deletions cut 7 bases from V and 0 bases from J, with 16 bases between. Per germline, CDR1 MNHEY and CDR2 SVGAGI. The CDR3 consists of 15 residues. The CDR3 loop is CASKRGGAVSYEQYF. CDR3 coding DNA: TGTGCCAGCAAACGCGGGGGCGCAGTCTCCTACGAGCAGTACTTC.

V usage is TRBV27 and J usage is TRBJ2-5, with TRBD1 matching 9 bases. CDR1 is MNHEY and CDR2 is SMNVEV in the germline V gene (reference sequence). The CDR3 sequence is 13 residues long. The ends lost 5 bases at V and 11 bases at J; junction bases unmatched: 9. CDR3 residues: CASSAQGAYKQYF. The CDR3 DNA sequence: TGTGCCAGCAGTGCACAGGGGGCGTATAAACAGTACTTC.

The chain uses TRBV7-6 and TRBJ2-5; maybe TRBD2 (6 bases). The CDR3 sequence is 15 residues long. V gave up 2 bases and J gave up 1 base, with 11 bases separating them. Germline loops: CDR1 SGHVS, CDR2 FNYEAQ. The CDR3 loop is CASSLSVGGQETQYF. The CDR3 region has the DNA TGTGCCAGCAGCTTATCAGTGGGGGGCCAAGAGACCCAGTACTTC.

The chain couples TRBV6-6 to TRBJ1-6; 7 nucleotides match TRBD1. Germline CDR1 reads MNHNY; CDR2 reads SVGAGI (reference sequence). The CDR3 runs 16 residues. Trimming cost V 8 bases and J 4 bases; bases outside gene matches: 11. The CDR3 loop is CASSRTGGYYNSPLHF. CDR3 bases: TGTGCCAGCTCCCGGACAGGCGGCTATTATAATTCACCCCTCCACTTT.

The rearrangement uses TRBV6-6 and TRBJ2-7, with 9 nucleotides matching TRBD1. This CDR3 is 13 amino acids long. Germline V gene lookup returns CDR1 MNHNY and CDR2 SVGAGI (reference sequence). The V and J ends lost 6 bases and 2 bases, in that order; junction bases with no gene match: 2. The CDR3 spells CASSRTGAYEQYF. The CDR3 DNA is TGTGCCAGCAGCCGGACAGGGGCCTACGAGCAGTACTTC.

V is TRBV9 and J is TRBJ2-1; maybe TRBD1 (6 bases). Germline CDR1 SGDLS, CDR2 YYNGEE. CDR3 length: 15 residues. V was shortened by 5 bases and J by 1 base, with 13 bases between the two germline ends. The CDR3 DNA reads TGTGCCAGCAGTCCTCGGGACAAGTCCTACAATGAGCAGTTCTTC. Translation: CASSPRDKSYNEQFF.

This sequence joins TRBV9 and TRBJ2-1, with TRBD2 matching 13 bases. The CDR3 extends over 19 amino acids. V shed 2 bases, J shed 0 bases, and the junction held 8 bases outside the gene matches. The germline gives CDR1 SGDLS, CDR2 YYNGEE. CDR3: CASSVRTSGGQSSYNEQFF. CDR3 nucleotides: TGTGCCAGCAGCGTGAGGACTAGCGGGGGCCAGAGCTCCTACAATGAGCAGTTCTTC.

The rearrangement links TRBV7-8 to TRBJ1-1; D is undetermined. Germline-derived CDR1 and CDR2 are SGHVS and FQNEAQ. V was pared by 0 bases and J by 2 bases, with 13 bases between. The CDR3 has 16 amino acids. In DNA form, the CDR3 reads TGTGCCAGCAGCTTAGCGCGGTATCAACTTAACACTGAAGCTTTCTTT. This translates into CASSLARYQLNTEAFF.

This chain links TRBV7-2 with TRBJ2-4; D possibly corresponds to TRBD2 (6 bases). CDR3 length equals 14 residues. V was clipped by 4 bases and J by 6 bases, with 13 bases between them. Germline V lookup: CDR1 SGHTA, CDR2 FQGNSA. CDR3 loop: CASSSPVGGNIQYF. CDR3 in DNA: TGTGCCAGCAGCTCCCCGGTGGGGGGAAACATTCAGTACTTC.

This chain connects TRBV4-2 to TRBJ2-1; 9 nucleotides line up with TRBD2. The CDR3 runs 18 residues. V was clipped by 0 bases and J by 3 bases; unmatched bases: 9. Germline V gene sequence: CDR1 LGHNA, CDR2 YNFKEQ. CDR3 sequence reads: CASSQDGGRAVGYNEQFF. CDR3 nucleotide sequence: TGTGCCAGCAGCCAAGACGGCGGGAGGGCCGTAGGCTACAATGAGCAGTTCTTC.

The V and J genes are TRBV6-1 and TRBJ2-7, with TRBD2 identical over 12 bases. This CDR3 region has 15 residues. The J segment lost 7 bases and the V segment lost 6 bases, leaving 10 bases of the junction unmatched. Germline loops: CDR1 MNHNS, CDR2 SASEGT. This chain's CDR3 is CASRITSGRFWEQYF. The DNA for the CDR3 is TGTGCCAGCAGGATTACTAGCGGGAGGTTTTGGGAGCAGTACTTC.

This chain joins TRBV7-3 and TRBJ2-1, with TRBD2 matching over 9 bases. From germline, CDR1 is SGHTA and CDR2 FQGTGA. After removal of 5 bases from V and 3 bases from J, the junction contained 2 bases not matched to a gene. This CDR3 region has 14 residues. CDR3 region: CASSVSGSYNEQFF. CDR3 DNA: TGTGCCAGCAGCGTTAGCGGGAGCTACAATGAGCAGTTCTTC.

V and J are TRBV29-1 and TRBJ1-1, with 8 bases matching TRBD1. The CDR3 runs to 14 residues. The V gene's germline CDR1 is SQVTM and CDR2 ANQGSEA. The V segment lost 6 bases and the J segment 1 base; nucleotides outside the gene matches: 7. The CDR3 region has the DNA TGCAGCGTAAGAAGACAGGGGTCGAACACTGAAGCTTTCTTT. Its translation is CSVRRQGSNTEAFF.

This chain joins TRBV9 and TRBJ2-6; 10 bases line up with TRBD2. The germline gives CDR1 SGDLS, CDR2 YYNGEE. The CDR3 covers 16 residues. Trimming cost V 0 bases and J 11 bases; bases outside gene matches: 8. The chain's CDR3 is CASSVELAGARHVLTF. In DNA form, the CDR3 reads TGTGCCAGCAGCGTAGAGCTAGCGGGGGCCCGGCACGTCCTGACTTTC.

A word on this clone: At the DNA level, this CDR3 is encoded by other sequences in the same sample as well. The V gene is TRBV11-3, the J gene TRBJ2-1; tentative D call: TRBD1 (5 bases). The CDR3 is made up of 13 amino acids. Trimming took 3 bases from V and 11 from J, leaving 14 bases between them. Germline V lookup: CDR1 SGHNT, CDR2 YENEEA. The CDR3 DNA is TGTGCCAGCAGCTTGGAGCAGGGTCTGAAGCAGTTCTTC. It specifies CASSLEQGLKQFF.